This TCR beta chain was sequenced for a study of EBV T-cell therapy then PD-1 blockade in nasopharyngeal carcinoma. Treatment meaning: AdE1-LMPpoly-expanded autologous EBV-specific T-cell therapy followed by anti-PD-1 nivolumab. Clones were read by immunoSEQ multiplex PCR, and TCRdb kept only the in-frame ones, dropping some. The sample has about 22,000 clones; over 65% are singletons. With 6 bases removed from V and 0 bases from J, the gap between germline ends came to 9 bases. The CDR3 contains 15 residues. The V gene's germline CDR1 is MNHEY and CDR2 SVGAGI. About this clone itself: Its cognate antigen is unknown.

The V call is TRBV6-5, the J call TRBJ2-6; D uncertain. This TCR was sampled from a man aged 40-49 years with nasopharyngeal carcinoma. Material: CD8+ T cells from blood, obtained at day -245 from a patient whose treatment included autologous EBV-specific T cells and nivolumab. CDR3 residues: CASSRIPSGANVLTF. In nucleotides, the CDR3 is TGTGCCAGCAGCCGAATCCCCTCTGGGGCCAACGTCCTGACTTTC.